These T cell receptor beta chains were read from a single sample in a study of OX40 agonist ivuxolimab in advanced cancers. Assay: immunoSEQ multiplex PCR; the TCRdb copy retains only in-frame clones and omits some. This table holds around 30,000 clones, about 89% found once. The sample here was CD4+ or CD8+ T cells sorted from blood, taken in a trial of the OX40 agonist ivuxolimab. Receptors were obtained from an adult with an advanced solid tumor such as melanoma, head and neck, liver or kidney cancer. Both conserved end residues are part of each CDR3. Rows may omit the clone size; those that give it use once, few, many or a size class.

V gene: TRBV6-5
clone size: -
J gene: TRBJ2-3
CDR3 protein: CASSYQDIGTDTQYF

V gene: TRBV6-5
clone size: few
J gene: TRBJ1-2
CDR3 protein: CASRSGIGYGYTF

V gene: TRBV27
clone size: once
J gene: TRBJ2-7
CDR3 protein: CASMASGSYEQYF

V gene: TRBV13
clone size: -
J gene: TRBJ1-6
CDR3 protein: CASSLEHSGSPLHF

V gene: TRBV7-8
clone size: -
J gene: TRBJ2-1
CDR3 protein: CASSLPTRSEQFF

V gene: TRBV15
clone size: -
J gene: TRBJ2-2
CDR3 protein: CATSRDAPNSGRRDGELFF

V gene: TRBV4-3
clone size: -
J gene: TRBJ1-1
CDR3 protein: CASSRIWTGKVAAFF

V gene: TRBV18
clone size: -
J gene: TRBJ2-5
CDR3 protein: CASSPRDRVTETQYF

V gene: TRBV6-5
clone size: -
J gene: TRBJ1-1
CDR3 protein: CASSSRQVGTEAFF

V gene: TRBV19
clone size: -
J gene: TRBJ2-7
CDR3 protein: CASSITGQGYEQYF

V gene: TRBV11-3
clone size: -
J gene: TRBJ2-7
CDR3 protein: CASSLTVSYEQYF

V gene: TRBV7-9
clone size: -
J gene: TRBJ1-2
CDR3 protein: CASSLGGQGARNYGYTF

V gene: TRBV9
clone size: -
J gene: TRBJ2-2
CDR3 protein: CASSVEGNTGELFF

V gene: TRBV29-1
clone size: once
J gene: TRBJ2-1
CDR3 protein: CSVEVRLRLNEQFF

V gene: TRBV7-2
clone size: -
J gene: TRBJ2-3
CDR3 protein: CASSLLGGIYTDTQYF